These 29 T cell receptor beta chains were all obtained from the same sample, sequenced in a study of CDR3 diversity in severe acne. One entry per CDR3 protein results from TCRdb running MiXCR on the PCR reads. The table has roughly 100,000 distinct CDR3 sequences, 51% seen once. The sample was blood. These receptors were obtained from a male donor with acne.

The chain carries TRBV7-8 and TRBJ2-7; 13 positions match TRBD2. Germline V gene lookup returns CDR1 SGHVS and CDR2 FQNEAQ. V was clipped by 4 bases and J by 5 bases; unmatched bases: 23. This CDR3 has 21 amino acids. The chain's CDR3 is CASSSVPGQGPLAGGPHEQYF. CDR3 DNA sequence: TGTGCCAGCAGCTCCGTCCCGGGACAGGGACCACTAGCGGGAGGGCCCCACGAGCAGTACTTC.

The chain recombines TRBV4-2 with TRBJ2-5, with 12 bases identical to TRBD2. In germline, CDR1 is LGHNA, CDR2 YNFKEQ. V dropped 0 bases and J dropped 2; count of bases not matched to a gene: 7. The CDR3 totals 18 residues. The CDR3: CASSQDLAGGPGQETQYF. CDR3 nucleotide sequence: TGTGCCAGCAGCCAAGATCTAGCGGGAGGGCCGGGTCAAGAGACCCAGTACTTC.

This clonotype was seen ten or more times. The genes are TRBV20-1 and TRBJ1-2; D unresolved. This CDR3 spans 14 amino acids. Germline V lookup: CDR1 DFQATT, CDR2 SNEGSKA (reference sequence). The V end was cut by 4 bases, the J end by 3 bases, with 15 bases between. The DNA of the CDR3 is TGCAGTGCTACCGTGCTACCACGGGACTATGGCTACACCTTC. As protein: CSATVLPRDYGYTF.

V and J are TRBV6-2 or TRBV6-3 and TRBJ2-1; the D gene is possibly TRBD1 (5 bases). Per the germline V gene, CDR1 is MNHEY and CDR2 is SVGEGT. Trimming took off 6 bases at V and 0 bases at J, with 15 bases between the two ends. The CDR3 spans 16 residues. The chain's CDR3 is CASRTYQGSSYNEQFF. CDR3 nucleotides: TGTGCCAGCAGAACTTATCAGGGTAGCTCCTACAATGAGCAGTTCTTC.

V and J are TRBV27 and TRBJ1-2; D not certain. Trimming shortened V by 5 bases and J by 2 bases, and 18 bases separated the two germline ends. The CDR3 length is 16 residues. Germline assignment: CDR1 MNHEY and CDR2 SMNVEV (reference sequence). Written as DNA, the CDR3 is TGTGCCAGCAGTCCCCTTCTTGATCAACCGAACTATGGCTACACCTTC. It yields the protein CASSPLLDQPNYGYTF.

The chain's CDR3 is CASSAPQGRNSGANVLTF. CDR3 in DNA: TGTGCCAGCAGTGCCCCCCAGGGCAGAAACTCTGGGGCCAACGTCCTGACTTTC. V gene TRBV2 combines with J gene TRBJ2-6; tentatively, D is TRBD1 (5 bases). Germline assignment: CDR1 SNHLY and CDR2 FYNNEI. The ends were cut back, 4 bases at V and 0 bases at J, with 16 bases in the middle. The CDR3 is 18 residues long.

The chain links TRBV24-1 to TRBJ2-7; weak D call: TRBD2 (6 bases). The CDR3 is 13 residues long. Trimming took off 4 bases at V and 4 bases at J, with 10 bases between the two ends. The germline CDR1 and CDR2 sequences are KGHDR and SFDVKD. In DNA, the CDR3 is TGTGCCACCAGTGAACCAGGAGGGTACGAGCAGTACTTC. Translation: CATSEPGGYEQYF.

This clonotype was seen a few times. V and J are TRBV6-1 and TRBJ1-4; no firm D call. V was cut by 9 bases and J by 6 bases, with 20 bases left in between. CDR1 and CDR2 from the germline V gene are MNHNS and SASEGT. CDR3 size: 15 residues. The CDR3 here is CARKRHSYIHEKLFF. The CDR3 bases are TGTGCCAGGAAGAGACACTCCTACATCCATGAAAAACTGTTTTTT.

This clonotype was observed many times. The rearrangement joins TRBV12-3 or TRBV12-4 to TRBJ1-4; maybe TRBD1 (6 bases). Trimming removed 5 bases at V and 7 bases at J, with 14 bases between. CDR3 size: 14 residues. CDR3 DNA: TGTGCCAGCAGTCCGCTGGGGGGCAGTGAAAAACTGTTTTTT. This codes for CASSPLGGSEKLFF.

Here the CDR3 reads CASSRGTEQFF. In DNA, the CDR3 is TGTGCCAGCTCACGCGGAACTGAGCAGTTCTTC. This chain joins TRBV7-3 and TRBJ2-1; unclear D gene. From germline, CDR1 is SGHTA and CDR2 FQGTGA. The germline V and J ends were trimmed by 8 bases and 9 bases, with 11 bases remaining between them. This CDR3 region has 11 residues.

This clonotype has a handful of counts. The chain links TRBV20-1 to TRBJ2-5; TRBD2 aligns across 11 bases. The V gene end was trimmed by 6 bases and the J gene end by 0 bases; junction bases not matched to a gene: 6. Germline CDR1 reads DFQATT; CDR2 reads SNEGSKA (reference sequence). The CDR3 has 15 amino acids. Here the CDR3 reads CSARRLAGYQETQYF. As DNA, the CDR3 is TGCAGTGCCCGCAGACTAGCGGGGTACCAAGAGACCCAGTACTTC.

This clonotype was found a few times. This sequence joins TRBV10-3 and TRBJ2-6; no clear D gene. The CDR3 contains 17 residues. Trimming pared 2 bases from V and 0 bases from J, leaving 11 bases between. The germline V gene has CDR1 ENHRY and CDR2 SYGVKD. CDR3 in amino acids: CAISEGSQSSGANVLTF. Here the CDR3 DNA reads TGTGCCATCAGTGAGGGCAGCCAGAGCTCTGGGGCCAACGTCCTGACTTTC.

This chain uses TRBV24-1 with TRBJ1-2, with no clear D. V lost 0 bases, J lost 4 bases, and 8 bases lay in between. There are 14 residues in the CDR3. Germline-derived CDR1 and CDR2 are KGHDR and SFDVKD. The CDR3 loop reads CATSDLDGGYGYTF. The DNA for the CDR3 is TGTGCCACCAGTGATTTGGACGGTGGCTATGGCTACACCTTC.

V is TRBV5-6 and J is TRBJ2-2; no reliable D call. The CDR3 length is 13 residues. V was trimmed by 5 bases and J by 3 bases, leaving 8 bases between them. CDR1 and CDR2 (germline): SGHDT, YYEEEE. CDR3: CASSEPYTGELFF. The DNA for the CDR3 is TGTGCCAGCAGTGAACCTTACACCGGGGAGCTGTTTTTT.

This clonotype has at least ten counts. The V gene is TRBV18, the J gene TRBJ1-2, with TRBD1 matching over 9 bases. The CDR3 consists of 13 residues. The germline V gene encodes CDR1 KGHSH and CDR2 LQKENI. J lost 8 bases, V lost 5 bases, and 6 bases had no gene match. CDR3 sequence (DNA): TGTGCCAGCTCATCTGGACAGGGGTTCGGCTACACCTTC. Translating gives CASSSGQGFGYTF.

The rearrangement uses TRBV7-3 and TRBJ2-5; 7 bases are a match to TRBD1. The DNA matches TRBJ2-1 better at its end, which makes the J call doubtful. The CDR3 length is 18 residues. CDR1 and CDR2 (germline): SGHTA, FQGTGA. CDR3 bases: TGTGCCAGCAGCTTAAGTTCAGGGGGTGCGAAAACCTACAATGAGCAGTTCTTC. This encodes CASSLSSGGAKTYNEQFF.

The chain uses TRBV20-1 and TRBJ2-7, with 9 bases fitting TRBD2. With 6 bases clipped from V and 6 bases from J, the junction kept 15 bases outside the gene matches. This CDR3 is built from 15 residues. Germline loops: CDR1 DFQATT, CDR2 SNEGSKA (reference sequence). CDR3 nucleotides: TGCAGTGCCTTCCCGACAGCGGGAGGAGTATCCGAGCAGTACTTC. Translated, it gives CSAFPTAGGVSEQYF.

V and J are TRBV30 and TRBJ1-2, with no clear D. Germline CDR1 is GTSNPN and CDR2 is SVGIG (reference sequence). V lost 6 bases and J lost 4, with 6 bases in between. The CDR3 is 10 residues long. The CDR3 spells CACRSYGYTF. DNA for the CDR3: TGTGCCTGCCGGTCCTATGGCTACACCTTC.

This clonotype was seen repeatedly, ten times or more. The rearrangement uses TRBV20-1 and TRBJ1-6, with D perhaps matching TRBD1 (6 bases). Trimming shortened V by 0 bases and J by 1 base, and 10 bases separated the two germline ends. In germline, CDR1 is DFQATT, CDR2 SNEGSKA (reference sequence). The CDR3 sequence is 16 residues long. The CDR3 reads CSARDRQVSYNSPLHF. Here the CDR3 DNA reads TGCAGTGCTAGAGACCGACAGGTGTCCTATAATTCACCCCTCCACTTT.

This clonotype was recorded at least ten times. The chain has TRBV7-9 and TRBJ2-7; possibly TRBD2 for D (6 bases). Between the trimmed V and J ends, which lost 2 bases and 5 bases, there was a span of 22 bases. Per the germline V gene, CDR1 is SEHNR and CDR2 is FQNEAQ (reference sequence). The CDR3 sequence is 17 residues long. This chain's CDR3 is CASSLPRSGGIANEQYF. The CDR3 DNA reads as TGTGCCAGCAGCTTACCCCGGTCCGGCGGGATAGCGAACGAGCAGTACTTC. The whole variable domain, remainder taken from reference TRBV7-9 and TRBJ2-7, is DTGVSQNPRHKITKRGQNVTFRCDPISEHNRLYWYRQTLGQGPEFLTYFQNEAQLEKSRLLSDRFSAERPKGSFSTLEIQRTEQGDSAMYLCASSLPRSGGIANEQYFGPGTRLTVT.

This clonotype was counted a few times. The chain carries TRBV6-2 or TRBV6-3 and TRBJ2-2; TRBD2 matches 8 bases. Germline V gives CDR1 MNHEY, CDR2 SVGEGT. This CDR3 comprises 15 residues. Unmatched junction bases numbered 7, after V lost 6 bases and J lost 4 bases. This chain's CDR3 is CASSWTGGATGELFF. In DNA form, the CDR3 reads TGTGCCAGCAGCTGGACCGGGGGGGCCACCGGGGAGCTGTTTTTT.

The chain's CDR3 is CASSGKGLMNTEAFF. The CDR3 DNA is TGTGCCAGCAGCGGGAAGGGACTCATGAACACTGAAGCTTTCTTT. This rearrangement joins TRBV9 to TRBJ1-1; TRBD1 might be the D (5 bases). Germline lookup yields CDR1 SGDLS and CDR2 YYNGEE. There are 15 residues in the CDR3. The germline V and J ends were trimmed by 3 bases and 0 bases, with 12 bases remaining between them. The variable domain in full, completed from reference TRBV9 and TRBJ1-1, reads DSGVTQTPKHLITATGQRVTLRCSPRSGDLSVYWYQQSLDQGLQFLIQYYNGEERAKGNILERFSAQQFPDLHSELNLSSLELGDSALYFCASSGKGLMNTEAFFGQGTRLTVV.

The rearrangement links TRBV27 to TRBJ1-6; D might be TRBD1 (5 bases). Trimming took 4 bases from V and 0 from J, leaving 7 bases between them. CDR3 length equals 15 residues. Germline loops: CDR1 MNHEY, CDR2 SMNVEV (reference sequence). The CDR3 region is CASSWTSSYNSPLHF. CDR3 sequence (DNA): TGTGCCAGCAGTTGGACAAGCTCCTATAATTCACCCCTCCACTTT.

This clonotype was seen at least ten times. The DNA for the CDR3 is TGTGCCAGCAGCTCGACGGGGGGGCCCTACGAGCAGTACTTC. Its protein product is CASSSTGGPYEQYF. The V and J genes are TRBV7-8 and TRBJ2-7, with 8 bases that match TRBD2. Germline V gene lookup returns CDR1 SGHVS and CDR2 FQNEAQ. This CDR3 is 14 amino acids long. With 4 bases clipped from V and 2 bases from J, the junction kept 4 bases outside the gene matches.

This clonotype has at least ten counts. The V and J genes are TRBV4-1 and TRBJ2-7; TRBD2 is a possible D gene (5 bases). Per the germline V gene, CDR1 is MGHRA and CDR2 is YSYEKL. Trimming took 7 bases from V and 0 from J, leaving 16 bases between them. The CDR3 extends over 15 amino acids. The CDR3 DNA follows: TGCGCCAGCACGTCGGGGTTGGGAAGCTCCTACGAGCAGTACTTC. This codes for CASTSGLGSSYEQYF.

On this clonotype: The junction departs from germline at one end; a sequencing error may be responsible. The chain links TRBV7-7 to TRBJ2-5; 13 nucleotides agree with TRBD2. The germline V gene encodes CDR1 SSHAT and CDR2 FNYEAQ (reference sequence). The CDR3 loop spans 16 amino acids. The CDR3 is CASSRTSGRSGETQYF. In DNA form, the CDR3 reads TGTGCTAGCAGCCGGACTAGCGGGAGATCCGGAGAGACCCAGTACTTC. The full variable domain, its missing parts supplied by reference TRBV7-7 and TRBJ2-5, is GAGVSQSPRYKVTKRGQDVTLRCDPISSHATLYWYQQALGQGPEFLTYFNYEAQPDKSGLPSDRFSAERPEGSISTLTIQRTEQRDSAMYRCASSRTSGRSGETQYFGPGTRLLVL.

With respect to this clonotype: A read error is likely, as this CDR3 ends without the conserved phenylalanine or tryptophan. It is unclear where the CDR3 begins or ends on the DNA, so no DNA is shown, and the CDR3 is as TCRdb lists it. The V call is TRBV20-1, the J call TRBJ1-1; TRBD1 is taken as the D call from the table, unchecked against the DNA. The CDR3 is 12 amino acids in total, end residues counted. Germline V lookup: CDR1 DFQATT, CDR2 SNEGSKA (reference sequence). The CDR3: CSAWGINPEAFA.

This clonotype was seen at least ten times. This sequence joins TRBV5-1 and TRBJ1-1, with 8 bases aligning to TRBD1. J was trimmed by 2 bases and V by 4 bases; bases with no gene match: 10. CDR1 SGHRS and CDR2 YFSETQ come from the germline V gene. The CDR3 runs 16 residues. CDR3 nucleotides: TGCGCCAGCAGCCCGGGACAGGATAGTAAAAACACTGAAGCTTTCTTT. Translating gives CASSPGQDSKNTEAFF.

The V gene is TRBV2, the J gene TRBJ1-1, with unresolved D. The CDR3 runs 14 residues. Trimming took off 2 bases at V and 1 base at J, with 8 bases between the two ends. From germline, CDR1 is SNHLY and CDR2 FYNNEI. CDR3 protein: CASSEWKRNTEAFF. In nucleotides, the CDR3 is TGTGCCAGCAGTGAATGGAAGAGGAACACTGAAGCTTTCTTT.